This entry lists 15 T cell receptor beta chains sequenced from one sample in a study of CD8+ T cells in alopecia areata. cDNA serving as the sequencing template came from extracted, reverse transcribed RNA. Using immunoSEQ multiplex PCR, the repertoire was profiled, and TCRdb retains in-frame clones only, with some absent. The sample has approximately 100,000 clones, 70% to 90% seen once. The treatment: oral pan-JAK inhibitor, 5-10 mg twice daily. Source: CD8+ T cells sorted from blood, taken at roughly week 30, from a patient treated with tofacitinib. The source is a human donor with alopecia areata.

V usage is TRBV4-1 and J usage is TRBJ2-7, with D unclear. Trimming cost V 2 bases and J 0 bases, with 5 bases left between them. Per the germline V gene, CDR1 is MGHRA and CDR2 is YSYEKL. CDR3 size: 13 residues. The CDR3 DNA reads TGCGCCAGCAGCCAATCGTTCTCCTACGAGCAGTACTTC. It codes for CASSQSFSYEQYF.

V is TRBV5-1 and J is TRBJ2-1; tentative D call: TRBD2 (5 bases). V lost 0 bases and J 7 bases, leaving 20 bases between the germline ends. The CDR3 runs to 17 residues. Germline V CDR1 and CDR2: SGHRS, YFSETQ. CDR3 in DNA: TGCGCCAGCAGCTTGGCCAATTGGGAGTTGAACTCAAATGAGCAGTTCTTC. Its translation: CASSLANWELNSNEQFF.

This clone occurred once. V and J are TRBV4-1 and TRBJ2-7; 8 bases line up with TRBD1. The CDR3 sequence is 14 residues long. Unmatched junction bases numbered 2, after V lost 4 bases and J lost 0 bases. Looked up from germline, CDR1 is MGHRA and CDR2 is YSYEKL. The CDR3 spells CASSPTGASYEQYF. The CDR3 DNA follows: TGCGCCAGCAGCCCGACAGGGGCCTCCTACGAGCAGTACTTC.

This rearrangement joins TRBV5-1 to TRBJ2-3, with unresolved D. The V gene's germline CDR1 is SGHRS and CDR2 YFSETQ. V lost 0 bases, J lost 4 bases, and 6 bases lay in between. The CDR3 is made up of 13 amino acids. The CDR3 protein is CASSLGGADTQYF. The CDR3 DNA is TGCGCCAGCAGCTTGGGTGGGGCAGATACGCAGTATTTT.

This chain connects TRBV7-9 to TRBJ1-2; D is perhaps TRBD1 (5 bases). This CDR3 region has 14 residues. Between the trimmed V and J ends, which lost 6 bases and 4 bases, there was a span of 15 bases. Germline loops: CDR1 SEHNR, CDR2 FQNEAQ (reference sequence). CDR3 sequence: CASSSDSPIYGYTF. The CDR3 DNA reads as TGTGCCAGCAGTTCCGACAGCCCTATCTATGGCTACACCTTC.

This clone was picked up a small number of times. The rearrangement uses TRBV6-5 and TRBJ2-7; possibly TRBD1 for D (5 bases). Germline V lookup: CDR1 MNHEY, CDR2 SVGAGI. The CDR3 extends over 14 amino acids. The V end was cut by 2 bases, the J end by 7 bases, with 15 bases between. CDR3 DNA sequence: TGTGCCAGCAGTTACGGGTCAGGGTCGGAAGAGCAGTACTTC. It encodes CASSYGSGSEEQYF.

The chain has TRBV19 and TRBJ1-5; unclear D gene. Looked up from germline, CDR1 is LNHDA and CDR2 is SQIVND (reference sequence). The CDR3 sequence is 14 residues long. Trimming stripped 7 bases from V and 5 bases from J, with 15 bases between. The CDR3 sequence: CASKETLGDQPQHF. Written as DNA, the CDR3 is TGTGCCAGTAAGGAGACCTTGGGCGATCAGCCCCAGCATTTT.

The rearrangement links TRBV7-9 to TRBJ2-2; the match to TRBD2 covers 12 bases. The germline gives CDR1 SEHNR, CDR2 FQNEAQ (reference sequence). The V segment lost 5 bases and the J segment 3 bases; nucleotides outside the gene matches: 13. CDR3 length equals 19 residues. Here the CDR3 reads CASSPRGASGRAHTGELFF. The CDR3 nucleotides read TGTGCCAGCAGCCCCCGAGGCGCTAGCGGGAGGGCCCACACCGGGGAGCTGTTTTTT.

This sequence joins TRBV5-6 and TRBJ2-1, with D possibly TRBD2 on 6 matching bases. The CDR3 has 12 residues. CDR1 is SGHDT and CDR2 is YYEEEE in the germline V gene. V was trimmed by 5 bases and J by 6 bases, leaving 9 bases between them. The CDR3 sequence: CASSRDSNEQFF. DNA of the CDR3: TGTGCCAGCAGTCGGGACTCCAATGAGCAGTTCTTC.

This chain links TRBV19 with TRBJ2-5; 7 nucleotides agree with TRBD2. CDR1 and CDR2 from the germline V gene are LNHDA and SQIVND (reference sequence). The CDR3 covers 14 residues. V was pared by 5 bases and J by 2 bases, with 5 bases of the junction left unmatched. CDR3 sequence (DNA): TGTGCCAGTAGTCCCCTAGCGGAGCAAGAGACCCAGTACTTC. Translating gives CASSPLAEQETQYF.

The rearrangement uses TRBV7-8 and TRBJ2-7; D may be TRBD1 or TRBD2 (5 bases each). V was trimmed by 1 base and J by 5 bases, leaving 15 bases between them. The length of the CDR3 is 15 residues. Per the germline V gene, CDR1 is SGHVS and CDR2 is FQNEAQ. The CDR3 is CASSLERGPGDEQYF. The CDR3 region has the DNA TGTGCCAGCAGCTTAGAACGGGGACCTGGGGACGAGCAGTACTTC.

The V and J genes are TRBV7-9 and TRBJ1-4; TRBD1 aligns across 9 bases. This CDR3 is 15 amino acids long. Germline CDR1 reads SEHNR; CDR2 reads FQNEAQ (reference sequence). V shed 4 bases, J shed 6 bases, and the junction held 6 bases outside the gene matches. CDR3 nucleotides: TGTGCCAGCAGCTCGCGGGACAGGGTGGATGAAAAACTGTTTTTT. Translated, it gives CASSSRDRVDEKLFF.

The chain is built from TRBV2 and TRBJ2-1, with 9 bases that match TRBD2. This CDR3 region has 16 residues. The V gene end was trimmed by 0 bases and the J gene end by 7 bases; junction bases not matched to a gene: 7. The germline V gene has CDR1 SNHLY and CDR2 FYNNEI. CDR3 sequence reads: CASSEAPSGRRNEQFF. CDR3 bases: TGTGCCAGCAGTGAAGCCCCCAGCGGGAGGAGAAATGAGCAGTTCTTC.

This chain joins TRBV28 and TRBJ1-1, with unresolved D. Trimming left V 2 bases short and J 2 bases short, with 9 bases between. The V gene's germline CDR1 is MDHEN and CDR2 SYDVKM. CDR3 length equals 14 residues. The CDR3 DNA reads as TGTGCCAGCAGTTTAGGCCAGGCCAACACTGAAGCTTTCTTT. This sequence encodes CASSLGQANTEAFF.

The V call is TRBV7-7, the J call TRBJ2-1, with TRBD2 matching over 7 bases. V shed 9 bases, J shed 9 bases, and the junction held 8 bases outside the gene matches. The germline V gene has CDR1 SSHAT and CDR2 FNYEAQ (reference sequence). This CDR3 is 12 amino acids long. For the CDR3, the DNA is TGTGCCAGTTCCAGCGGGGACGGTGAGCAGTTCTTC. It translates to CASSSGDGEQFF.